These T cell receptor beta chains were read from a single sample in a study of T-cell memory formation after mild COVID-19. TCRdb independently ran MiXCR on the 5' RACE reads; one entry per CDR3 protein. Of fewer than 450,000 distinct CDR3 sequences listed, roughly a quarter are singletons. Sequenced: PBMCs or a T cell subset sorted from them (not recorded which). Receptors originate from an adult woman who had mild COVID-19 (a few samples of this study predate the infection). Cell type and time point are not known. Each CDR3 is given with its conserved first and last residue. Fields, in order: clone size, D gene, V gene, J gene, CDR3 DNA, CDR3 protein. A D gene is named only where the DNA matches it firmly. Size tells how often a clone was seen (once, few, many) or the class of an expanded clone, and some rows leave it out.

size: NA
D: NA
V: TRBV2
J: TRBJ2-1
DNA: TGTGCCAGCGCCCGACAGCGACAGTTACAGTTCTTC
CDR3: CASARQRQLQFF

size: few
D: TRBD1
V: TRBV7-2
J: TRBJ2-2
DNA: TGTGCCAGCAGCTCCTACAGGGGAGACACCGGGGAGCTGTTTTTT
CDR3: CASSSYRGDTGELFF

size: NA
D: TRBD1
V: TRBV27
J: TRBJ1-2
DNA: TGTGCCAGCAGTTGGGACAGTAGACGCTACACCTTC
CDR3: CASSWDSRRYTF

size: few
D: NA
V: TRBV7-9
J: TRBJ2-7
DNA: TGTGCCAGCAGCCCCCATATTGGCTACGAGCAGTACTTC
CDR3: CASSPHIGYEQYF

size: few
D: NA
V: TRBV7-3
J: TRBJ2-6
DNA: TGTGCCAGCAGCTTAAGCCCTACAAGCTCTGGGGCCAACGTCCTGACTTTC
CDR3: CASSLSPTSSGANVLTF

size: few
D: TRBD2
V: TRBV25-1
J: TRBJ2-3
DNA: TGTGCCAGCAGTGAATATGTCGGGGGGAGCACAGATACGCAGTATTTT
CDR3: CASSEYVGGSTDTQYF

size: few
D: TRBD2
V: TRBV6-1
J: TRBJ2-5
DNA: TGTGCCAGCAGACCGGGACTAGGGGGGGAAGAGACCCAGTACTTC
CDR3: CASRPGLGGEETQYF

size: NA
D: TRBD2
V: TRBV10-2
J: TRBJ2-3
DNA: TGCGCCAGCTCGACTAGCGGGAGTGCAGATACGCAGTATTTT
CDR3: CASSTSGSADTQYF

size: NA
D: TRBD1
V: TRBV7-2
J: TRBJ2-4
DNA: TGTGCCAGCAGCTCGCGACAGGGGAAAAACATTCAGTACTTC
CDR3: CASSSRQGKNIQYF

size: few
D: NA
V: TRBV12-3/TRBV12-4
J: TRBJ2-7
DNA: TGTGCCAGCAGTCTTTCATGGCAGTACTTC
CDR3: CASSLSWQYF

size: few
D: TRBD2
V: TRBV6-2/TRBV6-3
J: TRBJ2-7
DNA: TGTGCCAGCAGGCGAGGCGGGAGTCCGGTCGAGCAGTACTTC
CDR3: CASRRGGSPVEQYF

size: NA
D: NA
V: TRBV12-3/TRBV12-4
J: TRBJ2-7
DNA: TGTGCCAGCAGCCGTGACAGTGCTAGGGGGTACTTC
CDR3: CASSRDSARGYF

size: few
D: TRBD2
V: TRBV29-1
J: TRBJ2-1
DNA: TGCAGCGTTGGTAGATTAGCGGGAGCAAAAGGTAATGAGCAGTTCTTC
CDR3: CSVGRLAGAKGNEQFF

size: NA
D: NA
V: TRBV29-1
J: TRBJ1-1
DNA: TGCAGTGCTATGGGGGACAAGAGCTTTGGTGGGGAAGCTTTCTTT
CDR3: CSAMGDKSFGGEAFF

size: NA
D: TRBD1
V: TRBV12-3/TRBV12-4
J: TRBJ1-4
DNA: TGTGCCAGCAGTCCGTGGACAGGGGCTAATGAAAAACTGTTTTTT
CDR3: CASSPWTGANEKLFF

size: NA
D: NA
V: TRBV7-9
J: TRBJ2-3
DNA: TGTGCCAGCAGCTTTAGTACCACAGAACCCACAGATACGCAGTATTTT
CDR3: CASSFSTTEPTDTQYF

size: NA
D: TRBD1
V: TRBV10-3
J: TRBJ1-2
DNA: TGTGCCATCAGTGAATCGACAGGGTCGGGCTACACCTTC
CDR3: CAISESTGSGYTF

size: NA
D: NA
V: TRBV6-1
J: TRBJ2-1
DNA: TGTGCCAGCGCAGGGCAGGGAGGTGAGCAGTTCTTC
CDR3: CASAGQGGEQFF

size: NA
D: TRBD1
V: TRBV24-1
J: TRBJ2-2
DNA: TGTGCCACCAGTGACCCGGGACAGCGAAACACCGGGGAGCTGTTTTTT
CDR3: CATSDPGQRNTGELFF

size: NA
D: TRBD1
V: TRBV20-1
J: TRBJ2-5
DNA: TGCAGTGCTGAGGGACAGGCCAGACAAGAGACCCAGTACTTC
CDR3: CSAEGQARQETQYF

size: NA
D: NA
V: TRBV6-4
J: TRBJ1-5
DNA: TGTGCCAGCAGTGACCAGGGAGGTGGCAATCAGCCCCAGCATTTT
CDR3: CASSDQGGGNQPQHF

size: many
D: TRBD2
V: TRBV27
J: TRBJ2-3
DNA: TGTGCCAGCAGTTCCCAACTGGGACTAGCGGGAGGTTACTCGCCAGATACGCAGTATTTT
CDR3: CASSSQLGLAGGYSPDTQYF

size: NA
D: NA
V: TRBV6-2/TRBV6-3
J: TRBJ2-7
DNA: TGTGCCAGCAGCCCAGACGCAACCTACGAGCAGTACTTC
CDR3: CASSPDATYEQYF

size: NA
D: NA
V: TRBV29-1
J: TRBJ2-5
DNA: TGCAGCGTTGTCGGGGGGACAGCCCAAGAGACCCAGTACTTC
CDR3: CSVVGGTAQETQYF

size: NA
D: NA
V: TRBV7-8
J: TRBJ1-1
DNA: TGTGCCAGCACCACATCGGGGGCAGGAACTGAAGCTTTCTTT
CDR3: CASTTSGAGTEAFF

size: NA
D: NA
V: TRBV7-9
J: TRBJ2-6
DNA: TGTGCCAGCAGCATACAACAGGTACCTGGGGCCAACGTCCTGACTTTC
CDR3: CASSIQQVPGANVLTF

size: NA
D: NA
V: TRBV30
J: TRBJ2-4
DNA: TGTGCCTGGAGTCGGGCAGGTGGGAACATTCAGTACTTC
CDR3: CAWSRAGGNIQYF

size: NA
D: NA
V: TRBV28
J: TRBJ2-5
DNA: TGTGCCAGCAGGCCTCTTCGGGACACAAGAGAGACCCAGTACTTC
CDR3: CASRPLRDTRETQYF

size: few
D: NA
V: TRBV5-1
J: TRBJ2-3
DNA: TGCGCCAGCACCCAGGACGGAGGGACAGATACGCAGTATTTT
CDR3: CASTQDGGTDTQYF

size: few
D: NA
V: TRBV29-1
J: TRBJ2-1
DNA: TGCAGCGCGTCCTACGGGACTTCAAACAATGAGCAGTTCTTC
CDR3: CSASYGTSNNEQFF

size: few
D: NA
V: TRBV7-6
J: TRBJ1-6
DNA: TGTGCCAGCAGCTTAGCCGAGAGGGCTTCACCCCTCCACTTT
CDR3: CASSLAERASPLHF

size: few
D: NA
V: TRBV12-3/TRBV12-4
J: TRBJ2-7
DNA: TGTGCCAGCAGTTGGTACAGAGACTACGAGCAGTACTTC
CDR3: CASSWYRDYEQYF